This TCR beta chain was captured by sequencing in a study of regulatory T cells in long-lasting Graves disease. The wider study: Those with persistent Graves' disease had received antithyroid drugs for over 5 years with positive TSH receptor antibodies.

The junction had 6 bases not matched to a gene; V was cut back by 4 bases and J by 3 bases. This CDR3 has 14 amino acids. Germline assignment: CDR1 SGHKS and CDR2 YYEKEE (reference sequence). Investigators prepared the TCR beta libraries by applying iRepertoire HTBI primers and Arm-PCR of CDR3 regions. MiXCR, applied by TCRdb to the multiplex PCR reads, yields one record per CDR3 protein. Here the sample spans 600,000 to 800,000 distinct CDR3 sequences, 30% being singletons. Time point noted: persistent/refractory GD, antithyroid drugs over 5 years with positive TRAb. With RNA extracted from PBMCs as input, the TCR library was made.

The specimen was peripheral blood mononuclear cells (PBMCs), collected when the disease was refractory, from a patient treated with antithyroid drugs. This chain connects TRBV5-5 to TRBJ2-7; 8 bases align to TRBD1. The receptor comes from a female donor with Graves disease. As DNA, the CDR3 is TGTGCCAGCAGCATCGGGACAGGCCACTACGAGCAGTACTTC. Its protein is CASSIGTGHYEQYF.